This T cell receptor (beta chain) came from a study of blood T cell repertoires in COVID-19. Original handling: Estimation of nucleated cell counts relied on the amplification of reference gene primers. Generated by immunoSEQ multiplex PCR, the TCRdb table keeps only in-frame clones and is missing some. The V and J calls and clone size are taken from that table; D and trimming were inferred from the DNA. Altogether under 300,000 clones are present, roughly 89% being singletons, with the ten largest covering 8.8%. Germline-derived CDR1 and CDR2 are LNHDA and SQIVND (reference sequence). Trimming cost V 5 bases and J 0 bases, with 12 bases left between them. The CDR3 contains 15 residues. Participants, about 18 to 90 years old, spanned approximately 26 US areas. Donors of Cohort 3 who recovered were those that had two negative PCRs, clearance, or symptom resolution.

The specimen was PBMCs or T cells enriched from blood (not recorded which). The genes are TRBV19 and TRBJ2-3, with a tentative D call TRBD2 (5 bases). The sequence came from a middle-aged man who had recovered from COVID-19. In DNA, the CDR3 is TGTGCCAGTAGTTCCACTACTAGTAGCACAGATACGCAGTATTTT. This encodes CASSSTTSSTDTQYF.